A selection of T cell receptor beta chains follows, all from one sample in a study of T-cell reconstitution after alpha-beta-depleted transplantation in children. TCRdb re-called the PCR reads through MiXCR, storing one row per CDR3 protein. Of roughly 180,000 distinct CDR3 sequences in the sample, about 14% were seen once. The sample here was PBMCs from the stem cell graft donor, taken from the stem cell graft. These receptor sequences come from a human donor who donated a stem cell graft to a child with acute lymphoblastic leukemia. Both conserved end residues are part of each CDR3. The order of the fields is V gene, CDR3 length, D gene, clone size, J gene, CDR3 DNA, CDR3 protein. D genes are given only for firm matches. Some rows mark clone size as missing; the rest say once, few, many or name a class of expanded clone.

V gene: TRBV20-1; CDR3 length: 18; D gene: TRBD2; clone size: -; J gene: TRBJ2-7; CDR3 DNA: TGCAGTGCGATCCCCGGGGAAGGAGCGGGAGCTTTCTCCTACGAGCAGTACTTC; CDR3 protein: CSAIPGEGAGAFSYEQYF
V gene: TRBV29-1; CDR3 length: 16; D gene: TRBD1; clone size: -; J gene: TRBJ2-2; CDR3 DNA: TGCAGCGCTGGAGGTTCGGGACAGGCGAACACCGGGGAGCTGTTTTTT; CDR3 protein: CSAGGSGQANTGELFF
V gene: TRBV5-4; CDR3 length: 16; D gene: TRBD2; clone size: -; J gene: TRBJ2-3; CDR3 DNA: TGTGCCAGCAGCTTGGAAGCGGGAGTTCTAACAGATACGCAGTATTTT; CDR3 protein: CASSLEAGVLTDTQYF
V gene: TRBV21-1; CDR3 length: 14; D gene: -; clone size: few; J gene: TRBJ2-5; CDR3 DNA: TGTGCCAGCAGCAAAGTGAGGAAGCCAGAGACCCAGTACTTC; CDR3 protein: CASSKVRKPETQYF
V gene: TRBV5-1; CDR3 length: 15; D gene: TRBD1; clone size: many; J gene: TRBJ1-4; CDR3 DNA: TGCGCCAGCAGCTTGGGGGACAGTCTTAATGAAAAACTGTTTTTT; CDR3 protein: CASSLGDSLNEKLFF
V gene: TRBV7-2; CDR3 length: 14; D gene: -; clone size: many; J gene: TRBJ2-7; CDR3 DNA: TGTGCCAGCAGCTTAAGTAGCAGGGCGGACGAGCAGTACTTC; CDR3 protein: CASSLSSRADEQYF
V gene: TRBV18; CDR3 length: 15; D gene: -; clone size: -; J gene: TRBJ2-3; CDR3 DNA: TGTGCCAGCTCACCACCAGGGGTGTCCACAGATACGCAGTATTTT; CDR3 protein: CASSPPGVSTDTQYF
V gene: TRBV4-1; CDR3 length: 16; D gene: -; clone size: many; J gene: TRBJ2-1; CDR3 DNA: TGCGCCAGCAGCCAAGAAGGTACGGGAACCTACAATGAGCAGTTCTTC; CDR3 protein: CASSQEGTGTYNEQFF
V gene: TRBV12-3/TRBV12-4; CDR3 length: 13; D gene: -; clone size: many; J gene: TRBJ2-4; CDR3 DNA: TGTGCCAGCAGTTTTGGTACAGATAGAATTCAGTACTTC; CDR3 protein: CASSFGTDRIQYF
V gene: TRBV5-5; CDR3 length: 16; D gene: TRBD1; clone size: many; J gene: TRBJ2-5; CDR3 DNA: TGTGCCAGCAGCTTCCCAGGGGGCGCCATTCAAGAGACCCAGTACTTC; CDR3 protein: CASSFPGGAIQETQYF
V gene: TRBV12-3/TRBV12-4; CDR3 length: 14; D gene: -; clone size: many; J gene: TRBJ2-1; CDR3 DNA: TGTGCCAGCACCGCCGGTGAGCCCTACAATGAGCAGTTCTTC; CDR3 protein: CASTAGEPYNEQFF
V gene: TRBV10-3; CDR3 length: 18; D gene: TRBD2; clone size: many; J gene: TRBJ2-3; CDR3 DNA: TGTGCCATCACCCGGACTAGCGGGAGTCCCGACCCCACAGATACGCAGTATTTT; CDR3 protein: CAITRTSGSPDPTDTQYF
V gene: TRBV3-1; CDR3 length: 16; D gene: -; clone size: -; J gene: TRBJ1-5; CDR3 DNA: TGTGCCACCTCCAAGCAGGGCCGGGGGAGCAATCAGCCCCAGCATTTT; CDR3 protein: CATSKQGRGSNQPQHF
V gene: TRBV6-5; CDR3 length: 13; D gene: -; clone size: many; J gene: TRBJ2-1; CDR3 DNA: TGTGCCAGCAGTTTTGACGATGACAATGAGCAGTTCTTC; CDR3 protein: CASSFDDDNEQFF
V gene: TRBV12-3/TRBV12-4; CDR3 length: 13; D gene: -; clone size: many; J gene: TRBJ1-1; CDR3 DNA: TGTGCCAGCAGTTTCATGGGGCGCACTGAAGCTTTCTTT; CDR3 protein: CASSFMGRTEAFF
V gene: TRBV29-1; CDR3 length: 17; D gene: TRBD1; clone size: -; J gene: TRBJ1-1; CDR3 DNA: TGCAGCAACCAAACCCGGGACAGGGACCGACAGAACACTGAAGCTTTCTTT; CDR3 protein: CSNQTRDRDRQNTEAFF
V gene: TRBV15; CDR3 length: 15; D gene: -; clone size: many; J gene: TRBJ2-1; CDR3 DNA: TGTGCCACTAACGGAGCAAGAAGCTCCTACAATGAGCAGTTCTTC; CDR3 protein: CATNGARSSYNEQFF
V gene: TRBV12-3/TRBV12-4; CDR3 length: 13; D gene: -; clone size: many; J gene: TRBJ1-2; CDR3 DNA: TGTGCCAGCAGCCTCTTTAAGACAGATGGCTACACCTTC; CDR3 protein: CASSLFKTDGYTF
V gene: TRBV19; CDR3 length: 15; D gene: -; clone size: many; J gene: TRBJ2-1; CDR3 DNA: TGTGCCAGTAGGGTTAGGGAGGACGACTACAATGAGCAGTTCTTC; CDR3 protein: CASRVREDDYNEQFF
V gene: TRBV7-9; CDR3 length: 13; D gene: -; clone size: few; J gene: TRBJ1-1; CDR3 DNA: TGTGCCAGCAGCTTCCTGCGGGACACTGAAGCTTTCTTT; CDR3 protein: CASSFLRDTEAFF
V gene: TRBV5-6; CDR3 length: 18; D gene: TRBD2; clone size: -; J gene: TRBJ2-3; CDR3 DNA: TGTGCCAGCAGCCAAGGGACTAGCGGGAGGCGGGGGGCAGATACGCAGTATTTT; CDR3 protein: CASSQGTSGRRGADTQYF
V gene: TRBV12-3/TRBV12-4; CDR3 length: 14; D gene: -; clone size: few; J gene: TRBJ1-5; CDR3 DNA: TGTGCCAGCGTGGACAGTTTGGGCAATCAGCCCCAGCATTTT; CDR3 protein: CASVDSLGNQPQHF
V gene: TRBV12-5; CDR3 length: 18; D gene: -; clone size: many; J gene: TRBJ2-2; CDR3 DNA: TGTGCTAGTGGTTTGCTTCCTGACGGAAAAACAAACACCGGGGAGCTGTTTTTT; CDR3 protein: CASGLLPDGKTNTGELFF
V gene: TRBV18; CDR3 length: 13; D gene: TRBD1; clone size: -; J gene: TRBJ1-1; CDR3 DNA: TGTGCCAGCTCTCGTGGACAGGAGACTGAAGCTTTCTTT; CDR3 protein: CASSRGQETEAFF
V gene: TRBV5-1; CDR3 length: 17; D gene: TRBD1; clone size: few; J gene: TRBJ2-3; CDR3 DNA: TGCGCCAGCAGCTTGGGGGCGACAGGGGGCGACACAGATACGCAGTATTTT; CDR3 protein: CASSLGATGGDTDTQYF
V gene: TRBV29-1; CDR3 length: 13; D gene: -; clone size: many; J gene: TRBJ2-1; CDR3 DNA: TGCAGCGTTGAGAGAGGCGGGACGGATGAGCAGTTCTTC; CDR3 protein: CSVERGGTDEQFF
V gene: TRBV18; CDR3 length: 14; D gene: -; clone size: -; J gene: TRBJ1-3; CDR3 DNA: TGTGCCAGCTCACCGACCGACTCTGGAAACACCATATATTTT; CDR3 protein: CASSPTDSGNTIYF
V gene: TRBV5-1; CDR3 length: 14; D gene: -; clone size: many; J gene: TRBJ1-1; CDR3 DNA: TGCGCCAGCAGCCCTACAGCTGGGAACACTGAAGCTTTCTTT; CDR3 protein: CASSPTAGNTEAFF
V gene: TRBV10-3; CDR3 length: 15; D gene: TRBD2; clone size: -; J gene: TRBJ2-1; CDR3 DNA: TGTGCCATCAGCCGGACTAGCGGGTCTGACAATGAGCAGTTCTTC; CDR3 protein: CAISRTSGSDNEQFF
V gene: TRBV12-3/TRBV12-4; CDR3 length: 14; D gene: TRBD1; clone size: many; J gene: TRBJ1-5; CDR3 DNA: TGTGCCAGCAGGGGGACAGGGGGTTATCAGCCCCAGCATTTT; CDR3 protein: CASRGTGGYQPQHF
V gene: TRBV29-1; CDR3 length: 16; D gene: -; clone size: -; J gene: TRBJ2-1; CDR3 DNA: TGCAGCGTCGCCCGTGGAGGGGGAAGGTCCTACAATGAGCAGTTCTTC; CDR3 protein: CSVARGGGRSYNEQFF
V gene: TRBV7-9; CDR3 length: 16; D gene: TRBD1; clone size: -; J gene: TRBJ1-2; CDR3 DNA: TGTGCCAGCAGCTTCGGGCGGGGACAGGGGGCGTGTGGCTACACCTTC; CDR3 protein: CASSFGRGQGACGYTF
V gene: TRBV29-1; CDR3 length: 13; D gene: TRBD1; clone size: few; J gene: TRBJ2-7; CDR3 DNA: TGCAGCGTTGATTTGACAGGGGAATACGAGCAGTACTTC; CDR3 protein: CSVDLTGEYEQYF
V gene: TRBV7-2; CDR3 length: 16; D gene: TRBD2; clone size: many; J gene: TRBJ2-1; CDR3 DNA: TGTGCCAGCAGCTTAGTGCCGACTAGCGGACACAATGAGCAGTTCTTC; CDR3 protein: CASSLVPTSGHNEQFF
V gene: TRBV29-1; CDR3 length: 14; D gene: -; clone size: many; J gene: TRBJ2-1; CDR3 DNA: TGCAGCGTTGGCCTCGTTAGCTCCTACAATGAGCAGTTCTTC; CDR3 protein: CSVGLVSSYNEQFF
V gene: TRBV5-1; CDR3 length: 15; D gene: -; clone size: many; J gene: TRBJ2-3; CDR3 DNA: TGCGCCAGCAGCTTGGAGGGGGACCTTCGGTATACGCAGTATTTT; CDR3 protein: CASSLEGDLRYTQYF
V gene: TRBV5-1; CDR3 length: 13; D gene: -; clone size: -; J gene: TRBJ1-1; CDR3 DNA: TGCGCCAGCAGCTTCATCACCAACACTGAAGCTTTCTTT; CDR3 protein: CASSFITNTEAFF
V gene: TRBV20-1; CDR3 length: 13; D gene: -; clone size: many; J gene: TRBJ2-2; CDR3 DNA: TGCAGTGTTCCGTCTGACGTGGGCGGGGAGCTGTTTTTT; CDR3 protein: CSVPSDVGGELFF
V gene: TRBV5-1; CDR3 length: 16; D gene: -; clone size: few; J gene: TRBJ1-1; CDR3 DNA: TGCGCCAGCAGCTTGGGTGCCCAGAGGGGGAGAAATGAAGCTTTCTTT; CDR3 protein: CASSLGAQRGRNEAFF
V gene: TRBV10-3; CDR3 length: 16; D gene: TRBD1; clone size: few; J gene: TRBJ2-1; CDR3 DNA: TGTGCCATCAGTGAGTCGAGGGACAGGGGATACAATGAGCAGTTCTTC; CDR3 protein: CAISESRDRGYNEQFF
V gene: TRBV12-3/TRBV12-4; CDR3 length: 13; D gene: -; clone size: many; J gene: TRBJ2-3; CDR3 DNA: TGTGCCAGCAGTCGGGCTTTTGGGGATACGCAGTATTTT; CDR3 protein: CASSRAFGDTQYF
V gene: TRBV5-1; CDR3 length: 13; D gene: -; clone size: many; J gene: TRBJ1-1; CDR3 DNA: TGCGCCAGCAGCTTGACAGGCAACACTGAAGCTTTCTTT; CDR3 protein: CASSLTGNTEAFF
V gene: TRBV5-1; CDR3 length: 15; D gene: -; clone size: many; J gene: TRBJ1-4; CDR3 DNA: TGCGCCAGCAGCGCCCAAGTGGGGTCAAATGAAAAACTGTTTTTT; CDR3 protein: CASSAQVGSNEKLFF
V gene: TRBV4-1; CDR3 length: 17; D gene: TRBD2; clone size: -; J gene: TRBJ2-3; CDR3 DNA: TGCGCCAGCAGCCAGAGGACTAGCGGGAGGGTCAGAGATACGCAGTATTTT; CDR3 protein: CASSQRTSGRVRDTQYF
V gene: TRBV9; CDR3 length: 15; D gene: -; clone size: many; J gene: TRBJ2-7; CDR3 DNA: TGTGCCAGCAGCGTAGCCCCTTACTCCTCCTACGAGCAGTACTTC; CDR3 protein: CASSVAPYSSYEQYF
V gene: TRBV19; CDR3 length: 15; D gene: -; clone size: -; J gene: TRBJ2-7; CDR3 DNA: TGTGCCAGTAGTATAACGCCAGGGCGGGCCTACGAGCAGTACTTC; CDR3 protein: CASSITPGRAYEQYF
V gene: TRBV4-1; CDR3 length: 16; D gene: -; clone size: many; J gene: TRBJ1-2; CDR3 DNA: TGCGCCAGCAGCCAAGAACCGGCAGTTACAAACTATGGCTACACCTTC; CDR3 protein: CASSQEPAVTNYGYTF
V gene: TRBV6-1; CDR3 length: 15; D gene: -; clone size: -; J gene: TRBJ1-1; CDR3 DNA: TGTGCCAGCGATAACACAGCGAGGGTGAACACTGAAGCTTTCTTT; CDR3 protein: CASDNTARVNTEAFF
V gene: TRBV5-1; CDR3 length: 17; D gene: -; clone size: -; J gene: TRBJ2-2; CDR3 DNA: TGCGCCAGCAGCTTAGCGGGTCCTCGATCGGCCACCGGGGAGCTGTTTTTT; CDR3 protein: CASSLAGPRSATGELFF
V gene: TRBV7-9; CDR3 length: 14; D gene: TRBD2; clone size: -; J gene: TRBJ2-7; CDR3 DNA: TGTGCCAGCAGCGCTAGCGGGAGGGCCCACGAGCAGTACTTC; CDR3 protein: CASSASGRAHEQYF
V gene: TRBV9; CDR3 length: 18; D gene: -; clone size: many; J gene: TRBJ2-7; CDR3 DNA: TGTGCCAGCAGCGTAGTCAATAGGGGACAATCCTCTTACTACGAGCAGTACTTC; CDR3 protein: CASSVVNRGQSSYYEQYF
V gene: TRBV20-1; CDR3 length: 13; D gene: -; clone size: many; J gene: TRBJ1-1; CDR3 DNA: TGCAGTGCCAAACACAGGGTCGCCACTGAAGCTTTCTTT; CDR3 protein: CSAKHRVATEAFF
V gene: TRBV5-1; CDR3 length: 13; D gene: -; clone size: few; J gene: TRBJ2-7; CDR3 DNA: TGCGCCAGCAGCTTGGGGGCTCGGTACGAGCAGTACTTC; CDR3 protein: CASSLGARYEQYF
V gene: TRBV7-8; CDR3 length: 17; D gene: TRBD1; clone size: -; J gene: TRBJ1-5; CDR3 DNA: TGTGCCAGCAGCTCAATAGTAGCAGGGGGCTCCAATCAGCCCCAGCATTTT; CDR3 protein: CASSSIVAGGSNQPQHF
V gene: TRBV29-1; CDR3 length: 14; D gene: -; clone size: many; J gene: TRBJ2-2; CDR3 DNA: TGCAGCGCCATAAAAGCGGCGAACACCGGGGAGCTGTTTTTT; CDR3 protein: CSAIKAANTGELFF